One and the same sample provided the 5 T cell receptor beta chains below, sequenced in a study of graft-versus-host responses after intestinal transplantation. Their recognized antigens are unknown. Method: immunoSEQ multiplex PCR; TCRdb's copy keeps in-frame clones and lacks some. This table has fewer than 150,000 clones, 90% to 95% appearing once. The sample here was unstimulated CD4+ T cells sorted from spleen or lymph node cells, taken before intestinal transplant. Every receptor here comes from a human donor who received an intestinal transplant.

The chain recombines TRBV11-2 with TRBJ1-2, with D unresolved. The germline V gene encodes CDR1 SGHAT and CDR2 FQNNGV. V lost 0 bases to trimming and J lost 5 bases, with 7 bases between them. The length of the CDR3 is 13 residues. CDR3 nucleotide sequence: TGTGCCAGCAGCTTAGATCAGTCTTATGGCTACACCTTC. This gives the protein CASSLDQSYGYTF.

The rearrangement links TRBV14 to TRBJ1-5; D is undetermined. CDR3 size: 14 residues. V was trimmed by 1 base and J by 2 bases, leaving 6 bases between them. Germline V gene lookup returns CDR1 SGHDN and CDR2 FVKESK. The CDR3 here is CASSQVEGNQPQHF. CDR3 nucleotide sequence: TGTGCCAGCAGCCAAGTTGAGGGCAATCAGCCCCAGCATTTT.

The chain links TRBV18 to TRBJ1-5, with D tentatively TRBD1 (6 bases). The V and J ends lost 4 bases and 2 bases respectively, with 15 bases between them. The CDR3 loop spans 16 amino acids. CDR1 is KGHSH, CDR2 LQKENI, per germline. The CDR3 DNA follows: TGTGCCAGCTCACAGGACAGCCCCGTCGGCAATCAGCCCCAGCATTTT. This encodes CASSQDSPVGNQPQHF.

This clone was seen a single time. The gene calls are TRBV11-2 and TRBJ1-2; TRBD1 aligns across 9 bases. Germline CDR1 SGHAT, CDR2 FQNNGV. V was clipped by 4 bases and J by 7 bases; unmatched bases: 4. This CDR3 has 13 amino acids. The CDR3, as DNA: TGTGCCAGCAGCTCCGGACAGGGGATTGGCTACACCTTC. Translated: CASSSGQGIGYTF.

The V gene is TRBV6-1, the J gene TRBJ2-1; the match to TRBD2 covers 7 bases. With 5 bases clipped from V and 2 bases from J, the junction kept 6 bases outside the gene matches. This CDR3 has 15 residues. Germline loops: CDR1 MNHNS, CDR2 SASEGT. The CDR3 protein is CASSIRRGTYNEQFF. The CDR3 DNA sequence: TGTGCCAGCAGTATACGGCGGGGGACCTACAATGAGCAGTTCTTC.